This passage covers 24 T cell receptor beta chains from one sample sequenced in a study of blood T cell repertoires in COVID-19. The assay was immunoSEQ multiplex PCR, and TCRdb's table has in-frame clones only and misses some. Here the sample spans fewer than 200,000 clones, over 80% being singletons. The source material was peripheral blood. All receptors come from an older woman with COVID-19, enrolled during active disease.

This chain links TRBV30 with TRBJ2-1; 12 nucleotides match TRBD2. This CDR3 contains 15 residues. CDR1 and CDR2 from the germline V gene are GTSNPN and SVGIG (reference sequence). Trimming took 2 bases from V and 7 from J; bases not matched to a gene: 6. The CDR3 bases are TGTGCCTGGAGTCCCGGACTAGCGGGGTATAATGAGCAGTTCTTC. Translating it yields CAWSPGLAGYNEQFF.

The chain uses TRBV18 and TRBJ2-3, with 10 bases fitting TRBD2. The V segment lost 11 bases and the J segment 4 bases; nucleotides outside the gene matches: 9. Germline loops: CDR1 KGHSH, CDR2 LQKENI. This CDR3 comprises 14 residues. The CDR3 DNA follows: TGTGCCGGTGGCCTAGCGGGGGTGCCAGATACGCAGTATTTT. This sequence encodes CAGGLAGVPDTQYF.

The chain carries TRBV28 and TRBJ1-5; TRBD1 aligns across 8 bases. Germline V gene sequence: CDR1 MDHEN, CDR2 SYDVKM. The CDR3 runs 18 residues. V gave up 3 bases and J gave up 4 bases; unmatched junction bases: 14. CDR3 nucleotide sequence: TGTGCCAGCAGTTTCCTCCCTGGGACAGGAGGAATGAATCAGCCCCAGCATTTT. This translates into CASSFLPGTGGMNQPQHF.

The rearrangement links TRBV14 to TRBJ2-3; tentatively, D is TRBD2 (6 bases). Trimming removed 3 bases at V and 8 bases at J, with 15 bases between. In germline, CDR1 is SGHDN, CDR2 FVKESK. CDR3 length equals 14 residues. As DNA, the CDR3 is TGTGCCAGCAGCCAGGGTGCTAGCGTCGGTACGCAGTATTTT. It codes for CASSQGASVGTQYF.

The chain has TRBV7-3 and TRBJ2-3; tentative D call: TRBD2 (6 bases). The V and J ends lost 3 bases and 3 bases respectively, with 16 bases between them. The CDR3 consists of 16 residues. Germline V gene lookup returns CDR1 SGHTA and CDR2 FQGTGA. CDR3 sequence reads: CASSFASGLQTDTQYF. The DNA of the CDR3 is TGTGCCAGCAGCTTCGCCAGCGGGCTACAGACAGATACGCAGTATTTT.

V is TRBV28 and J is TRBJ1-2; a possible D gene is TRBD1 (6 bases). V lost 6 bases and J 4 bases, leaving 27 bases between the germline ends. CDR1 and CDR2 from the germline V gene are MDHEN and SYDVKM. The CDR3 is 18 residues long. The CDR3 nucleotides read TGTGCCAGCAGGACCTGGATAGGACAGTCGACGGGGTTCTATGGCTACACCTTC. Amino acids: CASRTWIGQSTGFYGYTF.

This chain connects TRBV27 to TRBJ1-1; no reliable D call. This CDR3 region has 12 residues. From germline, CDR1 is MNHEY and CDR2 SMNVEV (reference sequence). Trimming shortened V by 8 bases and J by 7 bases, and 14 bases separated the two germline ends. The CDR3 region has the DNA TGTGCCAGCCTATCGGTCGGTCTTGAAGCTTTCTTT. Protein product: CASLSVGLEAFF.

A single count supports this clone. The genes are TRBV7-2 and TRBJ2-1, with 13 bases identical to TRBD2. Trimming at V came to 0 bases and at J to 12 bases, leaving 11 bases not matched to a gene. The CDR3 sequence is 17 residues long. Germline CDR1 SGHTA, CDR2 FQGNSA. CDR3 DNA sequence: TGTGCCAGCAGCTTAGCGGCATCCGGGACTAGCGGGATGGGGCAGTTCTTC. It specifies CASSLAASGTSGMGQFF. The full variable domain, its missing parts supplied by reference TRBV7-2 and TRBJ2-1, is GAGVSQSPSNKVTEKGKDVELRCDPISGHTALYWYRQSLGQGLEFLIYFQGNSAPDKSGLPSDRFSAERTGGSVSTLTIQRTQQEDSAVYLCASSLAASGTSGMGQFFGPGTRLTVL.

The genes are TRBV28 and TRBJ1-1; 8 positions match TRBD1. The CDR3 has 13 amino acids. With 6 bases clipped from V and 2 bases from J, the junction kept 2 bases outside the gene matches. The germline CDR1 and CDR2 sequences are MDHEN and SYDVKM. The CDR3 DNA follows: TGTGCCAGCAGAGGGACAGGAAACACTGAAGCTTTCTTT. This codes for CASRGTGNTEAFF.

In this sample, this clone turned up once. The J gene is TRBJ2-4, the V gene TRBV9; D might be TRBD1 (6 bases). This CDR3 comprises 14 residues. V gave up 4 bases and J gave up 7 bases, with 15 bases separating them. Germline lookup yields CDR1 SGDLS and CDR2 YYNGEE. The CDR3 region is CASSPHDQGNIQYF. For the CDR3, the DNA is TGTGCCAGCAGCCCCCATGACCAGGGGAACATTCAGTACTTC.

In regard to this clone: One junction end disagrees with the germline gene, perhaps due to a read error. CDR3 bases: TGTGCTAGCAGCTTTCCGGGACAGGGAAGATTCATGAACACTGAAGCTTTCTTT. Encoded protein: CASSFPGQGRFMNTEAFF. V is TRBV7-7 and J is TRBJ1-1; 9 bases map to TRBD1. Per the germline V gene, CDR1 is SSHAT and CDR2 is FNYEAQ (reference sequence). The CDR3 runs to 18 residues.

J is TRBJ2-1 and V is TRBV7-2, with 9 bases lining up with TRBD2. V lost 5 bases to trimming and J lost 7 bases; unmatched junction nucleotides: 9. The CDR3 runs 15 residues. Germline values: CDR1 SGHTA, CDR2 FQGNSA. Here the CDR3 DNA reads TGTGCCAGCAGCCTTTCGCCGGGACTAGCTAATGAGCAGTTCTTC. Protein product: CASSLSPGLANEQFF.

V gene TRBV7-2 combines with J gene TRBJ2-7; maybe TRBD1 (7 bases). CDR1 and CDR2 (germline): SGHTA, FQGNSA. Trimming removed 7 bases from V and 3 bases from J, with 16 bases in between. The CDR3 runs 14 residues. CDR3 in amino acids: CASTKRQGGYEQYF. The DNA of the CDR3 is TGTGCCAGCACCAAGCGGCAGGGGGGCTACGAGCAGTACTTC.

The chain carries TRBV19 and TRBJ1-1, with a possible D match to TRBD1 (5 bases). With 5 bases removed from V and 1 base from J, the gap between germline ends came to 14 bases. Germline CDR1 and CDR2: LNHDA and SQIVND (reference sequence). The CDR3 totals 15 residues. This chain's CDR3 is CASSSSNGQNTEAFF. CDR3 DNA: TGTGCCAGTAGTTCCTCCAACGGACAGAACACTGAAGCTTTCTTT.

The J gene is TRBJ2-3, the V gene TRBV27; 12 bases match TRBD2. V was clipped by 6 bases and J by 2 bases; unmatched bases: 6. CDR1 MNHEY and CDR2 SMNVEV come from the germline V gene (reference sequence). The CDR3 runs 16 residues. The CDR3 DNA follows: TGTGCCAGCAGCCCCGGACTAGCGGGATTCACAGATACGCAGTATTTT. Amino acid sequence: CASSPGLAGFTDTQYF.

The chain employs TRBV25-1 and TRBJ2-2, with TRBD1 matching over 8 bases. After removal of 10 bases from V and 3 bases from J, the junction contained 13 bases not matched to a gene. The CDR3 extends over 16 amino acids. CDR1 is MGHDK and CDR2 is SYGVNS in the germline V gene. As DNA, the CDR3 is TGTGCCAACATAACACCCGGGACAGGAGACACCGGGGAGCTGTTTTTT. Translating gives CANITPGTGDTGELFF.

The chain joins TRBV6-4 to TRBJ2-5; possible D gene TRBD2, 6 bases. V was cut by 2 bases and J by 5 bases, with 15 bases left in between. Germline-derived CDR1 and CDR2 are MRHNA and SNTAGT. The CDR3 has 15 amino acids. This chain's CDR3 is CASSDGPGESETQYF. CDR3 sequence (DNA): TGTGCCAGCAGTGACGGCCCGGGGGAAAGCGAGACCCAGTACTTC.

The CDR3 sequence is CASRDRGNEKLFF. DNA for the CDR3: TGTGCCAGTCGCGACAGGGGAAATGAAAAACTGTTTTTT. V gene TRBV19 combines with J gene TRBJ1-4; 8 bases are shared with TRBD1. This CDR3 region has 13 residues. In germline, CDR1 is LNHDA, CDR2 SQIVND (reference sequence). Germline trimming cut 8 bases from V and 5 bases from J; bases unmatched to any gene: 4.

The chain joins TRBV5-1 to TRBJ1-6; D is uncertain. CDR3 length equals 15 residues. Germline CDR1 and CDR2: SGHRS and YFSETQ. Trimming removed 0 bases from V and 2 bases from J, with 6 bases in between. CDR3 DNA sequence: TGCGCCAGCAGCTTGGCTATTACCTATAATTCACCCCTCCACTTT. Its protein product is CASSLAITYNSPLHF.

The chain combines TRBV11-2 with TRBJ2-6; a possible D gene is TRBD1 (6 bases). The CDR3 length is 15 residues. The V gene lost 11 bases and the J gene lost 2 bases, with 16 bases spanning the gap. The V gene's germline CDR1 is SGHAT and CDR2 FQNNGV. The CDR3 sequence is CAEQGIATGANVLTF. For the CDR3, the DNA is TGTGCCGAACAGGGAATTGCGACTGGGGCCAACGTCCTGACTTTC.

The chain carries TRBV6-1 and TRBJ1-5, with D possibly TRBD1 on 6 matching bases. The length of the CDR3 is 16 residues. V was cut by 1 base and J by 0 bases, with 10 bases left in between. Germline V lookup: CDR1 MNHNS, CDR2 SASEGT. CDR3 sequence reads: CASSEDGRGSNQPQHF. As DNA, the CDR3 is TGTGCCAGCAGTGAAGATGGCAGGGGTAGCAATCAGCCCCAGCATTTT.

The chain carries TRBV7-2 and TRBJ2-5, with 8 bases matching TRBD2. With 1 base clipped from V and 2 bases from J, the junction kept 15 bases outside the gene matches. Germline V gives CDR1 SGHTA, CDR2 FQGNSA. This CDR3 contains 19 residues. CDR3 residues: CASSLVPYTSGPFQETQYF. The CDR3 DNA is TGTGCCAGCAGCTTAGTCCCCTATACTAGCGGACCGTTTCAAGAGACCCAGTACTTC.

The chain employs TRBV27 and TRBJ2-7, with 7 bases matching TRBD2. J gave up 6 bases and V 5 bases, and 13 bases lay outside the gene matches. The germline CDR1 and CDR2 sequences are MNHEY and SMNVEV (reference sequence). The CDR3 is 15 residues long. The CDR3 coding sequence is TGTGCCAGCAGTCGCTCCCGACTAGCTCTAGGCGAGCAGTACGTC. Translating gives CASSRSRLALGEQYV.

CDR3: CASSIGGPRVDTQYF. CDR3 DNA sequence: TGTGCCAGTAGTATAGGCGGCCCCAGGGTAGATACGCAGTATTTT. The J gene is TRBJ2-3, the V gene TRBV19; TRBD1 is a possible D gene (5 bases). CDR1 LNHDA and CDR2 SQIVND come from the germline V gene (reference sequence). The CDR3 is 15 residues long. V lost 1 base to trimming and J lost 5 bases, with 13 bases between them.